Listed here are 15 T cell receptor beta chains from one sample, sequenced in a study of blood T cell repertoires in COVID-19 (dated by TCRdb to 2019 to 2021). The library came from the immunoSEQ multiplex PCR assay. TCRdb obtained this table from immuneACCESS and retained in-frame rearrangements with V and J assigned. These tables miss some clones; where compared with another copy, unresolved V genes account for less than half of the shortfall, and the remainder is unexplained. Across this sample there are more than 85,000 clones, with around 84% seen only once. The ten largest clones take up 15% of the sample. The sample taken for sequencing was peripheral blood. These receptors all stem from an elderly woman with acute or convalescent COVID-19.

The V gene is TRBV6-5, the J gene TRBJ1-5; 7 nucleotides line up with TRBD1. The V gene end was trimmed by 6 bases and the J gene end by 3 bases; junction bases not matched to a gene: 5. Germline V CDR1 and CDR2: MNHEY, SVGAGI. The CDR3 loop spans 14 amino acids. The CDR3 here is CASRSGQFNQPQHF. The DNA of the CDR3 is TGTGCCAGCAGGTCGGGACAGTTCAATCAGCCCCAGCATTTT.

This chain's CDR3 is CASSLGAGSLGDTQYF. The CDR3 nucleotides are TGCGCCAGCAGCTTGGGGGCGGGATCCCTGGGAGATACGCAGTATTTT. The chain joins TRBV5-1 to TRBJ2-3; TRBD2 is a possible D gene (6 bases). The V and J ends lost 0 bases and 5 bases respectively, with 16 bases between them. This CDR3 spans 16 amino acids. CDR1 and CDR2 from the germline V gene are SGHRS and YFSETQ.

This clone was seen many times. This sequence joins TRBV20-1 and TRBJ1-5; TRBD1 agrees at 7 bases. The length of the CDR3 is 13 residues. Per germline, CDR1 DFQATT and CDR2 SNEGSKA (reference sequence). The V segment lost 3 bases and the J segment 7 bases; nucleotides outside the gene matches: 6. The chain's CDR3 is CSASPRGEQPQHF. DNA for the CDR3: TGCAGTGCTAGTCCCAGGGGGGAGCAGCCCCAGCATTTT.

J is TRBJ2-1 and V is TRBV28, with TRBD1 matching 8 bases. The CDR3 totals 15 residues. V was clipped by 5 bases and J by 7 bases; unmatched bases: 10. CDR1 is MDHEN and CDR2 is SYDVKM in the germline V gene. The CDR3 loop is CASSQSGGRGNEQFF. The CDR3 nucleotides are TGTGCCAGCAGTCAGTCAGGGGGCAGGGGAAATGAGCAGTTCTTC.

The chain has TRBV7-9 and TRBJ2-5, with a weak D call TRBD2 (6 bases). The CDR3 covers 15 residues. Germline V lookup: CDR1 SEHNR, CDR2 FQNEAQ (reference sequence). The V gene lost 5 bases and the J gene lost 4 bases, with 17 bases spanning the gap. As DNA, the CDR3 is TGTGCCAGCAGCCCGCCTCTGGGGGGAACAGAGACCCAGTACTTC. It specifies CASSPPLGGTETQYF. The full variable domain, completed using reference TRBV7-9 and TRBJ2-5, is DTGVSQNPRHKITKRGQNVTFRCDPISEHNRLYWYRQTLGQGPEFLTYFQNEAQLEKSRLLSDRFSAERPKGSFSTLEIQRTEQGDSAMYLCASSPPLGGTETQYFGPGTRLLVL.

This clone occurred once. The V and J genes are TRBV7-2 and TRBJ2-5; D may be TRBD2 (6 bases). The CDR3 is made up of 13 amino acids. Trimming pared 4 bases from V and 4 bases from J, leaving 10 bases between. The germline V gene has CDR1 SGHTA and CDR2 FQGNSA. The DNA of the CDR3 is TGTGCCAGCAGCTCGGGACTGATAGAGACCCAGTACTTC. Translated: CASSSGLIETQYF.

This chain connects TRBV28 to TRBJ1-5; a possible D gene is TRBD1 (5 bases). V was pared by 6 bases and J by 4 bases, with 13 bases between. The germline gives CDR1 MDHEN, CDR2 SYDVKM. The CDR3 covers 14 residues. CDR3 sequence: CASSPRVGNQPQHF. CDR3 coding DNA: TGTGCCAGCAGCCCCAGGGTGGGGAATCAGCCCCAGCATTTT.

This chain links TRBV2 with TRBJ2-1; perhaps TRBD1 as D (6 bases). The V end was cut by 5 bases, the J end by 9 bases, with 11 bases between. Germline CDR1 is SNHLY and CDR2 is FYNNEI. The CDR3 extends over 12 amino acids. The CDR3 region is CASSFRGSEQFF. CDR3 sequence (DNA): TGTGCCAGCAGTTTTAGGGGGAGTGAGCAGTTCTTC. The full variable domain, completed using reference TRBV2 and TRBJ2-1, is EPEVTQTPSHQVTQMGQEVILRCVPISNHLYFYWYRQILGQKVEFLVSFYNNEISEKSEIFDDQFSVERPDGSNFTLKIRSTKLEDSAMYFCASSFRGSEQFFGPGTRLTVL.

This CDR3 is CASSASGGGTPQHF. The CDR3 region has the DNA TGTGCCAGCAGCGCCTCCGGGGGAGGAACGCCCCAGCATTTT. The chain combines TRBV11-2 with TRBJ1-5, with D maybe TRBD1 (5 bases). The CDR3 runs 14 residues. V lost 5 bases to trimming and J lost 9 bases, with 17 bases between them. Germline assignment: CDR1 SGHAT and CDR2 FQNNGV.

This chain uses TRBV3-1 (or the pseudogene TRBV3-2) with TRBJ2-7; the match to TRBD1 covers 8 bases. Germline CDR1 is LGHDT and CDR2 is YNNKEL (reference sequence). The CDR3 has 14 amino acids. V lost 2 bases to trimming and J lost 5 bases; unmatched junction nucleotides: 5. CDR3 DNA sequence: TGTGCCAGCAGCCAACAGGGGGCTTTCAACGAGCAGTACTTC. Protein: CASSQQGAFNEQYF.

The rearrangement joins TRBV10-3 to TRBJ2-1, with D perhaps matching TRBD2 (5 bases). This CDR3 is built from 15 residues. V lost 1 base and J 0 bases, leaving 7 bases between the germline ends. Germline V lookup: CDR1 ENHRY, CDR2 SYGVKD. The CDR3 region is CAISEYGGSYNEQFF. The CDR3 DNA sequence: TGTGCCATCAGTGAGTACGGAGGCTCCTACAATGAGCAGTTCTTC.

The rearrangement links TRBV24-1 to TRBJ1-1; D unclear. This CDR3 has 14 amino acids. V dropped 6 bases and J dropped 1 base, with 11 bases sitting between them. CDR1 and CDR2 from the germline V gene are KGHDR and SFDVKD. DNA of the CDR3: TGTGCCACCAGTTTCGAGGAGGGGAACACTGAAGCTTTCTTT. Translated: CATSFEEGNTEAFF.

V and J are TRBV28 and TRBJ2-4, with D possibly being TRBD2 (5 bases). CDR3 length: 17 amino acids. From germline, CDR1 is MDHEN and CDR2 SYDVKM. V lost 6 bases, J lost 0 bases, and 18 bases lay in between. The CDR3 nucleotides read TGTGCCAGCAGCCCACCCCGAGGGATCGTAGCCAAAAACATTCAGTACTTC. Encoded protein: CASSPPRGIVAKNIQYF.

V gene TRBV2 combines with J gene TRBJ1-2; TRBD1 matches at 7 bases. V lost 6 bases and J lost 3; bases outside the gene matches: 16. Germline V gene lookup returns CDR1 SNHLY and CDR2 FYNNEI. This CDR3 region has 17 residues. CDR3 in DNA: TGTGCCAGCAGAGATACAGGGGTTTATGTTGGGCACTATGGCTACACCTTC. It encodes CASRDTGVYVGHYGYTF. The whole variable domain, filled in from reference TRBV2 and TRBJ1-2, reads EPEVTQTPSHQVTQMGQEVILRCVPISNHLYFYWYRQILGQKVEFLVSFYNNEISEKSEIFDDQFSVERPDGSNFTLKIRSTKLEDSAMYFCASRDTGVYVGHYGYTFGSGTRLTVV.

The chain is built from TRBV5-1 and TRBJ2-1, with 7 bases fitting TRBD1. J lost 0 bases, V lost 6 bases, and 3 bases had no gene match. The CDR3 spans 14 residues. Looked up from germline, CDR1 is SGHRS and CDR2 is YFSETQ. The DNA of the CDR3 is TGCGCCAGCAAGAGGGACAGCTCCTACAATGAGCAGTTCTTC. Its protein product is CASKRDSSYNEQFF.